What follows are 29 T cell receptor beta chains derived from one specimen sequenced in a study of blood T cell repertoires in COVID-19 (dated by TCRdb to about 2020). Libraries were prepared through the immunoSEQ multiplex PCR assay. TCRdb stores this immuneACCESS table with in-frame sequences only. Part of the clones is absent; in the studies checked, under half of the shortfall reflects unresolved V genes, and no reason is known for the rest. This sample is represented by around 340,000 clones; over 85% of them were singletons. The biggest ten clones account for roughly 3.9% of the sample. Material: peripheral blood. The source of these receptors is a woman aged 55-70 years with COVID-19, enrolled during active disease.

V gene TRBV4-1 combines with J gene TRBJ2-5, with D unclear. CDR1 is MGHRA and CDR2 is YSYEKL in the germline V gene. The CDR3 spans 16 residues. The V and J ends lost 4 bases and 1 base respectively, with 16 bases between them. DNA for the CDR3: TGCGCCAGCAGCCCAGGCAATCTTGGAACCCAAGAGACCCAGTACTTC. Amino acid sequence: CASSPGNLGTQETQYF.

The CDR3 region is CASSIRGREKLFF. In nucleotides, the CDR3 is TGTGCCAGCAGCATCAGGGGACGAGAAAAACTGTTTTTT. V usage is TRBV9 and J usage is TRBJ1-4; possibly TRBD1 for D (6 bases). Trimming shortened V by 4 bases and J by 8 bases, and 12 bases separated the two germline ends. The CDR3 has 13 residues. The germline V gene has CDR1 SGDLS and CDR2 YYNGEE.

The chain is built from TRBV7-9 and TRBJ1-2; 10 bases map to TRBD1. The CDR3 extends over 11 amino acids. The germline gives CDR1 SEHNR, CDR2 FQNEAQ (reference sequence). The CDR3 sequence: CARQGARGYTF. DNA of the CDR3: TGTGCTAGACAGGGGGCGAGGGGCTACACCTTC.

The rearrangement joins TRBV9 to TRBJ1-6, with 7 bases lining up with TRBD1. CDR1 SGDLS and CDR2 YYNGEE come from the germline V gene. The CDR3 totals 15 residues. The V and J ends lost 4 bases and 6 bases, in that order; junction bases with no gene match: 7. CDR3 nucleotide sequence: TGTGCCAGCAGCCCAGTCAGGGACAGTAATTCACCCCTCCACTTT. It encodes CASSPVRDSNSPLHF.

In regard to this clone: This sample also contains other DNA sequences that code for the same CDR3. The chain joins TRBV3-1 (or the pseudogene TRBV3-2) to TRBJ1-2; 7 bases map to TRBD1. This CDR3 has 13 amino acids. Trimming removed 4 bases from V and 4 bases from J; junction bases left unmatched: 3. The germline gives CDR1 LGHDT, CDR2 YNNKEL (reference sequence). In DNA form, the CDR3 reads TGTGCCAGCAGCCTTCGACAGGGCTATGGCTACACCTTC. Residues: CASSLRQGYGYTF.

A note on this clone: The same CDR3 arises from other DNA sequences in this sample as well. The chain is built from TRBV6-1 and TRBJ1-3; D call uncertain. In germline, CDR1 is MNHNS, CDR2 SASEGT. The CDR3 extends over 13 amino acids. Deletions cut 3 bases from V and 0 bases from J, with 3 bases between. The DNA for the CDR3 is TGTGCCAGCAGTGACAGCTCTGGAAACACCATATATTTT. Its protein product is CASSDSSGNTIYF.

On this clone itself: The same CDR3 also results from other DNA sequences found in this sample. The chain has TRBV29-1 and TRBJ1-5; the D gene is possibly TRBD1 (6 bases). CDR3 length equals 13 residues. Per germline, CDR1 SQVTM and CDR2 ANQGSEA. V gave up 6 bases and J gave up 0 bases, with 9 bases separating them. DNA for the CDR3: TGCAGCGTCGGACAGTATAGCAATCAGCCCCAGCATTTT. Protein: CSVGQYSNQPQHF.

This rearrangement joins TRBV7-8 to TRBJ1-2; a possible D gene is TRBD1 (6 bases). Germline CDR1 and CDR2: SGHVS and FQNEAQ. This CDR3 contains 14 residues. V was cut by 4 bases and J by 8 bases, with 17 bases left in between. Written as DNA, the CDR3 is TGTGCCAGCAGCTCTCAGGGGATCCCTCTAGGCTACACCTTC. Translating gives CASSSQGIPLGYTF. The variable domain in full, completed from reference TRBV7-8 and TRBJ1-2, reads GAGVSQSPRYKVAKRGQDVALRCDPISGHVSLFWYQQALGQGPEFLTYFQNEAQLDKSGLPSDRFFAERPEGSVSTLKIQRTQQEDSAVYLCASSSQGIPLGYTFGSGTRLTVV.

DNA for the CDR3: TGTGCCAGCAGGGGGGGACAGGGGAGCCAGCCCCAGCATTTT. Translation gives CASRGGQGSQPQHF. J is TRBJ1-5 and V is TRBV2; 10 nucleotides match TRBD1. CDR3 length equals 14 residues. From germline, CDR1 is SNHLY and CDR2 FYNNEI. The V and J ends lost 6 bases and 7 bases, in that order; junction bases with no gene match: 6.

This chain joins TRBV9 and TRBJ1-1; D might be TRBD1 (5 bases). V gave up 0 bases and J gave up 4 bases, with 13 bases separating them. Per germline, CDR1 SGDLS and CDR2 YYNGEE. The CDR3 totals 15 residues. The CDR3 region is CASSVEGDGGTEAFF. The CDR3 DNA reads TGTGCCAGCAGCGTAGAAGGGGACGGGGGCACTGAAGCTTTCTTT.

The chain links TRBV27 to TRBJ1-1, with 9 bases that match TRBD1. The germline CDR1 and CDR2 sequences are MNHEY and SMNVEV (reference sequence). The CDR3 runs to 15 residues. Losses at the gene ends were 4 bases for V and 1 base for J; bases not matched to a gene: 4. CDR3 protein: CASSSQGAGNTEAFF. The DNA of the CDR3 is TGTGCCAGCAGTTCACAGGGGGCAGGGAACACTGAAGCTTTCTTT.

The rearrangement links TRBV7-9 to TRBJ2-7; 11 nucleotides agree with TRBD1. CDR1 and CDR2 (germline): SEHNR, FQNEAQ (reference sequence). Trimming took 4 bases from V and 5 from J; bases not matched to a gene: 10. The CDR3 runs to 16 residues. DNA for the CDR3: TGTGCCAGCAGCTCTTACCCCGGGACAGGGGGTGACGAGCAGTACTTC. It translates to CASSSYPGTGGDEQYF.

The chain joins TRBV9 to TRBJ1-1; possibly TRBD1 for D (6 bases). The V end was cut by 4 bases, the J end by 5 bases, with 30 bases between. The CDR3 sequence is 19 residues long. CDR1 is SGDLS, CDR2 YYNGEE, per germline. CDR3 protein: CASSPRVIIGGEIGTEAFF. The CDR3 DNA follows: TGTGCCAGCAGCCCCCGCGTTATCATAGGGGGAGAAATAGGTACTGAAGCTTTCTTT.

This clone was observed a few times. The chain couples TRBV7-6 to TRBJ2-5; unclear D gene. V lost 6 bases and J lost 0, with 5 bases in between. Germline assignment: CDR1 SGHVS and CDR2 FNYEAQ. This CDR3 spans 12 amino acids. Written as DNA, the CDR3 is TGTGCCAGCAGTCCCTACCAAGAGACCCAGTACTTC. Amino acids: CASSPYQETQYF.

The chain combines TRBV18 with TRBJ2-6; no firm D call. The length of the CDR3 is 14 residues. V gave up 5 bases and J gave up 0 bases, with 5 bases separating them. Germline V gives CDR1 KGHSH, CDR2 LQKENI. DNA of the CDR3: TGTGCCAGCTCAGGGCCCTCTGGGGCCAACGTCCTGACTTTC. This codes for CASSGPSGANVLTF. Full variable domain (missing parts from reference TRBV18 and TRBJ2-6): NAGVMQNPRHLVRRRGQEARLRCSPMKGHSHVYWYRQLPEEGLKFMVYLQKENIIDESGMPKERFSAEFPKEGPSILRIQQVVRGDSAAYFCASSGPSGANVLTFGAGSRLTVL.

The gene calls are TRBV3-1 (or the pseudogene TRBV3-2) and TRBJ1-3, with 7 bases that match TRBD1. Trimming cost V 4 bases and J 0 bases; bases outside gene matches: 6. CDR1 and CDR2 (germline): LGHDT, YNNKEL (reference sequence). The CDR3 covers 16 residues. The CDR3 reads CASSRQGPPSGNTIYF. The DNA for the CDR3 is TGTGCCAGCAGCCGACAGGGTCCCCCCTCTGGAAACACCATATATTTT.

The chain links TRBV9 to TRBJ2-3; 8 bases align to TRBD2. The CDR3 contains 15 residues. Germline-derived CDR1 and CDR2 are SGDLS and YYNGEE. V dropped 4 bases and J dropped 2; count of bases not matched to a gene: 6. The CDR3 spells CASSPASGYTDTQYF. CDR3 nucleotides: TGTGCCAGCAGCCCCGCTAGCGGGTACACAGATACGCAGTATTTT.

The rearrangement uses TRBV7-3 and TRBJ2-1, with D perhaps TRBD2 (6 bases). Trimming took 4 bases from V and 15 from J, leaving 16 bases between them. The CDR3 covers 12 residues. The germline gives CDR1 SGHTA, CDR2 FQGTGA. The CDR3 DNA is TGTGCCAGCAGCTCGCCGGGGACTGGGTGGTTCTTC. Its translation: CASSSPGTGWFF.

The genes are TRBV27 and TRBJ2-7; 7 bases fit TRBD2. J lost 4 bases, V lost 2 bases, and 2 bases had no gene match. Germline assignment: CDR1 MNHEY and CDR2 SMNVEV (reference sequence). The CDR3 loop spans 13 amino acids. The CDR3 loop reads CASSLVGGYEQYF. In DNA form, the CDR3 reads TGTGCCAGCAGTTTAGTCGGGGGGTACGAGCAGTACTTC.

The chain couples TRBV20-1 to TRBJ1-2; D is unresolved. The V and J ends lost 3 bases and 3 bases respectively, with 8 bases between them. Looked up from germline, CDR1 is DFQATT and CDR2 is SNEGSKA (reference sequence). This CDR3 contains 12 residues. The chain's CDR3 is CSASLADYGYTF. In DNA form, the CDR3 reads TGCAGTGCTAGTTTGGCCGACTATGGCTACACCTTC.

V usage is TRBV5-4 and J usage is TRBJ1-1; 9 bases are a match to TRBD1. CDR3 length equals 18 residues. Germline trimming cut 4 bases from V and 3 bases from J; bases unmatched to any gene: 16. Germline V gene lookup returns CDR1 SGHNT and CDR2 YYREEE (reference sequence). The CDR3 DNA sequence: TGTGCCAGCAGCCTAGGGACAGGGCAAGGGGCGGGGTACACTGAAGCTTTCTTT. It encodes CASSLGTGQGAGYTEAFF.

The gene calls are TRBV6-4 and TRBJ1-2; D may be TRBD1 (6 bases). Germline V gene sequence: CDR1 MRHNA, CDR2 SNTAGT. Trimming removed 2 bases at V and 4 bases at J, with 11 bases between. The CDR3 is made up of 14 amino acids. The CDR3 sequence is CASSDRGGGYGYTF. The CDR3 DNA reads as TGTGCCAGCAGTGACCGTGGGGGCGGCTATGGCTACACCTTC.

The chain links TRBV6-5 to TRBJ1-1, with no clear D. This CDR3 is 11 amino acids long. With 8 bases removed from V and 1 base from J, the gap between germline ends came to 5 bases. CDR1 MNHEY and CDR2 SVGAGI come from the germline V gene. In nucleotides, the CDR3 is TGTGCCAGCTGTCGGAACACTGAAGCTTTCTTT. This gives the protein CASCRNTEAFF.

The V call is TRBV4-1, the J call TRBJ1-5, with a weak D call TRBD1 (6 bases). The CDR3 is 17 amino acids. Germline CDR1 is MGHRA and CDR2 is YSYEKL. Trimming took off 0 bases at V and 4 bases at J, with 16 bases between the two ends. CDR3 amino acids: CASSQERRGRVNQPQHF. The CDR3 DNA sequence: TGCGCCAGCAGCCAAGAAAGGCGGGGGCGCGTGAATCAGCCCCAGCATTTT.

This sequence joins TRBV19 and TRBJ2-7; TRBD1 agrees at 9 bases. The germline gives CDR1 LNHDA, CDR2 SQIVND (reference sequence). This CDR3 region has 16 residues. J gave up 0 bases and V 4 bases, and 7 bases lay outside the gene matches. CDR3 DNA sequence: TGTGCCAGTAGTAACCCCACAGGGGGCAACTCCTACGAGCAGTACTTC. It codes for CASSNPTGGNSYEQYF.

The J gene is TRBJ2-7, the V gene TRBV5-1; 8 nucleotides match TRBD2. V dropped 9 bases and J dropped 0; count of bases not matched to a gene: 8. The CDR3 runs to 14 residues. In germline, CDR1 is SGHRS, CDR2 YFSETQ. CDR3 protein: CATSPGGDSYEQYF. In nucleotides, the CDR3 is TGCGCCACCTCCCCGGGGGGGGACTCCTACGAGCAGTACTTC.

The chain uses TRBV7-2 and TRBJ2-1, with 8 bases lining up with TRBD1. The CDR3 spans 16 residues. Germline lookup yields CDR1 SGHTA and CDR2 FQGNSA. V lost 5 bases, J lost 6 bases, and 12 bases stayed unmatched. CDR3 in amino acids: CASSRRTGSGANEQFF. The CDR3 bases are TGTGCCAGCAGCAGACGGACAGGGTCCGGGGCCAATGAGCAGTTCTTC.

The J gene is TRBJ1-1, the V gene TRBV25-1; 9 bases line up with TRBD1. The CDR3 spans 17 residues. The trim removed 4 bases at V and 4 bases at J, leaving 13 bases unmatched. CDR1 MGHDK and CDR2 SYGVNS come from the germline V gene. The CDR3 region has the DNA TGTGCCAGCAGTGCCGTCCCGGGACAGGGTTCAAGCACTGAAGCTTTCTTT. It translates to CASSAVPGQGSSTEAFF.

V gene TRBV28 combines with J gene TRBJ2-3; 8 bases are shared with TRBD2. V shed 7 bases and J 3 bases; nucleotides not matched to a gene: 9. In germline, CDR1 is MDHEN, CDR2 SYDVKM. This CDR3 spans 15 amino acids. Here the CDR3 DNA reads TGTGCCAGCATCTTCGGGGGGACTAGGACAGATACGCAGTATTTT. As protein: CASIFGGTRTDTQYF.